This entry lists 15 T cell receptor beta chains sequenced from one sample in a study of blood T cell repertoires in COVID-19. Here immunoSEQ multiplex PCR was the method, and the copy in TCRdb shows in-frame clones only, minus some. The repertoire holds roughly 200,000 clones, 90% seen once, with 0.53% in the top ten. The sample was peripheral blood. The receptor set was obtained from a man aged 50-59 years with acute or convalescent COVID-19.

The gene calls are TRBV9 and TRBJ2-5; TRBD2 matches at 10 bases. Per germline, CDR1 SGDLS and CDR2 YYNGEE. V shed 3 bases, J shed 2 bases, and the junction held 1 base outside the gene matches. The CDR3 covers 14 residues. CDR3 DNA: TGTGCCAGCAGCGAGCGGGAGGGACAAGAGACCCAGTACTTC. As protein: CASSEREGQETQYF.

Remarks on this clone: Other DNA sequences from this sample encode an identical CDR3 as well. V is TRBV9 and J is TRBJ2-3; D perhaps matches TRBD2 (5 bases). Germline V lookup: CDR1 SGDLS, CDR2 YYNGEE. CDR3 size: 15 residues. Trimming removed 0 bases from V and 0 bases from J, with 8 bases in between. CDR3 DNA sequence: TGTGCCAGCAGCGTAGGTCTAGCCAGCACAGATACGCAGTATTTT. This translates into CASSVGLASTDTQYF.

This clone was detected only once. V usage is TRBV5-4 and J usage is TRBJ1-2; 9 bases line up with TRBD1. The germline CDR1 and CDR2 sequences are SGHNT and YYREEE (reference sequence). The CDR3 loop spans 14 amino acids. Trimming removed 5 bases from V and 4 bases from J; junction bases left unmatched: 6. The CDR3 loop reads CASRPTGGIYGYTF. The CDR3 DNA follows: TGTGCCAGCAGGCCGACAGGGGGAATCTATGGCTACACCTTC.

The chain uses TRBV9 and TRBJ2-1; 7 bases match TRBD2. The CDR3 contains 15 residues. Germline trimming cut 4 bases from V and 0 bases from J; bases unmatched to any gene: 4. CDR1 is SGDLS, CDR2 YYNGEE, per germline. The CDR3 protein is CASSPGGSSYNEQFF. The CDR3 DNA follows: TGTGCCAGCAGCCCCGGGGGGAGCTCCTACAATGAGCAGTTCTTC.

The chain recombines TRBV18 with TRBJ1-1; 7 nucleotides line up with TRBD1. The junction had 5 bases not matched to a gene; V was cut back by 4 bases and J by 0 bases. The CDR3 has 15 residues. Germline V gene sequence: CDR1 KGHSH, CDR2 LQKENI. The CDR3 region has the DNA TGTGCCAGCTCACGCCGACAGGGAGTGAACACTGAAGCTTTCTTT. This gives the protein CASSRRQGVNTEAFF.

V is TRBV27 and J is TRBJ2-1, with D possibly TRBD1 on 6 matching bases. Trimming left V 8 bases short and J 1 base short, with 21 bases between. This CDR3 has 17 residues. Per germline, CDR1 MNHEY and CDR2 SMNVEV (reference sequence). CDR3 nucleotide sequence: TGTGCCAGCTTTCGGTTGGGGGCCTACCAGTCCTACAATGAGCAGTTCTTC. The encoded protein is CASFRLGAYQSYNEQFF.

This clone was recorded only once. The chain uses TRBV28 and TRBJ2-3; 10 bases fit TRBD1. The junction had 4 bases not matched to a gene; V was cut back by 6 bases and J by 1 base. Germline V gene lookup returns CDR1 MDHEN and CDR2 SYDVKM. This CDR3 comprises 15 residues. CDR3 nucleotides: TGTGCCAGCAGCGGACAGGGGGAAGGCACAGATACGCAGTATTTT. Translation gives CASSGQGEGTDTQYF.

With respect to this clone: This sample includes further DNA sequences coding for the same CDR3. The chain combines TRBV19 with TRBJ1-1; 9 nucleotides line up with TRBD1. The CDR3 runs 14 residues. With 3 bases clipped from V and 2 bases from J, the junction kept 1 base outside the gene matches. CDR1 and CDR2 from the germline V gene are LNHDA and SQIVND (reference sequence). The CDR3 nucleotides are TGTGCCAGTAGTATCACAGGGGGCAACACTGAAGCTTTCTTT. This encodes CASSITGGNTEAFF.

This clone appeared a single time. The CDR3 here is CAATGKLNTEAFF. The CDR3, as DNA: TGTGCCGCTACAGGCAAATTGAACACTGAAGCTTTCTTT. The gene calls are TRBV6-6 and TRBJ1-1; a possible D gene is TRBD1 (5 bases). Germline V gene sequence: CDR1 MNHNY, CDR2 SVGAGI (reference sequence). V dropped 11 bases and J dropped 0 bases, with 13 bases sitting between them. The CDR3 length is 13 residues.

V usage is TRBV4-3 and J usage is TRBJ2-4, with 9 bases matching TRBD1. The CDR3 sequence is 17 residues long. The V gene end was trimmed by 1 base and the J gene end by 0 bases; junction bases not matched to a gene: 4. Germline V lookup: CDR1 LGHNA, CDR2 YSLEER. For the CDR3, the DNA is TGCGCCAGCAGCCAAGGGGGGACAGGGTCAGCCAAAAACATTCAGTACTTC. Translation gives CASSQGGTGSAKNIQYF.

V gene TRBV5-3 combines with J gene TRBJ2-3, with D tentatively TRBD2 (7 bases). TRBV5-3 is flagged as an ORF with uncertain function. The CDR3 totals 17 residues. The V end was cut by 4 bases, the J end by 1 base, with 19 bases between. CDR3 coding DNA: TGTGCCAGAAGCAAATCTTTTGCGGGGGCCCGCACAGATACGCAGTATTTT. Protein: CARSKSFAGARTDTQYF.

The V gene is TRBV6-5, the J gene TRBJ1-2; 7 bases are a match to TRBD1. The CDR3 is 15 residues long. V lost 3 bases to trimming and J lost 4 bases; unmatched junction nucleotides: 8. Germline V lookup: CDR1 MNHEY, CDR2 SVGAGI. CDR3 nucleotides: TGTGCCAGCAGTTATAGTCCGACAGGGACCTATGGCTACACCTTC. It is translated as CASSYSPTGTYGYTF.

This rearrangement joins TRBV5-1 to TRBJ1-2, with 9 bases lining up with TRBD1. V dropped 9 bases and J dropped 4; count of bases not matched to a gene: 10. Germline V lookup: CDR1 SGHRS, CDR2 YFSETQ. The CDR3 contains 14 residues. CDR3 nucleotide sequence: TGCGCCACCAATACGGGACAGGGCGGCTATGGCTACACCTTC. Its translation: CATNTGQGGYGYTF.

This rearrangement joins TRBV30 to TRBJ2-3; 8 nucleotides line up with TRBD1. Germline CDR1 is GTSNPN and CDR2 is SVGIG (reference sequence). The junction had 4 bases not matched to a gene; V was cut back by 2 bases and J by 3 bases. The CDR3 is made up of 14 amino acids. CDR3 region: CAWSHNRGTDTQYF. CDR3 DNA sequence: TGTGCCTGGAGTCATAACAGGGGGACAGATACGCAGTATTTT.

V gene TRBV12-1 combines with J gene TRBJ1-1; the table's D call, TRBD1, has no DNA check behind it. TRBV12-1 is annotated as a pseudogene. This CDR3 has 21 residues. CDR3 sequence: CASSSLMPEGTGTGGSTEAFF. Here the CDR3 DNA reads TGTGCCAGCAGCTCTTTAATGCCGGAGGGGACCGGGACAGGGGGCAGCACTGAAGCTTTCTTT.